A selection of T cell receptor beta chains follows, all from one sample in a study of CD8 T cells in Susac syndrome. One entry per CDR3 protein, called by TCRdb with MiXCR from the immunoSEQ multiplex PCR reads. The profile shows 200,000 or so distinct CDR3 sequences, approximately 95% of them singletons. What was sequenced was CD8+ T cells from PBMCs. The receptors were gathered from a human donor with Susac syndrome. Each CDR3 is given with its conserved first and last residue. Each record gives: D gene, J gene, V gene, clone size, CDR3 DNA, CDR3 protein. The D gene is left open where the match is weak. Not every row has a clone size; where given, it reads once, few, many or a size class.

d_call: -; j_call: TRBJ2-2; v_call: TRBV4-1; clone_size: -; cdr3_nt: TGCGCCAGCAGAACCCAAGCTAACACCGGGGAGCTGTTTTTT; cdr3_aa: CASRTQANTGELFF
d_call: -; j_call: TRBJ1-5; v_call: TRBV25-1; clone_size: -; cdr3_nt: TGTGCCAGCAGTGATCGACAGAATCAGCCCCAGCATTTT; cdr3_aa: CASSDRQNQPQHF
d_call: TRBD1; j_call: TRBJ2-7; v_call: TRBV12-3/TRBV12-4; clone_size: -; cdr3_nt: TGTGCCAGCAGTACAGGGGGGTCTGAGCAGTACTTC; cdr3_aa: CASSTGGSEQYF
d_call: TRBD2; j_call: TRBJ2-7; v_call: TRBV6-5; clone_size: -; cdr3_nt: TGTGCCAGCAGTTATTCCAGACTAGCGGGTGTCTACGAGCAGTACTTC; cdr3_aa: CASSYSRLAGVYEQYF
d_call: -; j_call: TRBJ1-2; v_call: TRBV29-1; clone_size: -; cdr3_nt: TGCAGCGTTAAGGAGCCAGCGGACATCCACTATGGCTACACCTTC; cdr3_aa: CSVKEPADIHYGYTF
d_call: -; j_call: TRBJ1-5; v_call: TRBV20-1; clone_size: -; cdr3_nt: TGCAGTGCTAGAGATCGGGGGTTCGGTCAGCCCCAGCATTTT; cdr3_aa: CSARDRGFGQPQHF
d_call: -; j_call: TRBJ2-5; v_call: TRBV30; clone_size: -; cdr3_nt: TGTGCCTGGAGTGTAACGGTGGCAGCTCAAGAGACCCAGTACTTC; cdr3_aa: CAWSVTVAAQETQYF
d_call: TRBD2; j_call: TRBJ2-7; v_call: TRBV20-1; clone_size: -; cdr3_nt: TGCAGTGCTAGGGTTGCCAGCGGGGCCTCCTACGAGCAGTACTTC; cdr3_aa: CSARVASGASYEQYF
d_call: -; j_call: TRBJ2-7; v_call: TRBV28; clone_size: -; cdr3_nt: TGTGCCAGCAGGGACGTGGGGTACGAGCAGTACTTC; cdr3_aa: CASRDVGYEQYF
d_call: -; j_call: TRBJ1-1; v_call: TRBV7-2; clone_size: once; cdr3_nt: TGTGCCAGCAGAAGACAGGACTTGAACACTGAAGCTTTCTTT; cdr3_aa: CASRRQDLNTEAFF
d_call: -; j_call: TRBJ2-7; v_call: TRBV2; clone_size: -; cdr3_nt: TGTGCCAGCAGCGAACAGGGCCCTTACTACGAGCAGTACTTC; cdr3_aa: CASSEQGPYYEQYF
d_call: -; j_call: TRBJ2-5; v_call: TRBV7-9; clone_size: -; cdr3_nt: TGTGCCAGCAGCAACAGGGACCAAGAGACCCAGTACTTC; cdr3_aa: CASSNRDQETQYF
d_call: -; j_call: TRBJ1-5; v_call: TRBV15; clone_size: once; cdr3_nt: TGTGCCACCAGCGCCATCACAGGGACATGGTCTGATCAGCCCCAGCATTTT; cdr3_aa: CATSAITGTWSDQPQHF
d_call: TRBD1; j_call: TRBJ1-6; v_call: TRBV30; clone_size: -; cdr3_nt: TGTGCCTGGAGTGTAACTCGCATGGTGAGACAGGGTCTTTCACCCCTCCACTTT; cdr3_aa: CAWSVTRMVRQGLSPLHF
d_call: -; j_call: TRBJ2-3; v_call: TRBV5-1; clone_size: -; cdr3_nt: TGCGCCAGCAGCTCAACCCTCTATCCCGGCAGCGATACGCAGTATTTT; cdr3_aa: CASSSTLYPGSDTQYF
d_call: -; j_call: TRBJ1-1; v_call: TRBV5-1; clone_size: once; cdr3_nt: TGCGCCAGCAGCCCCAGACGGGACACTGAAGCTTTCTTT; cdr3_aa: CASSPRRDTEAFF
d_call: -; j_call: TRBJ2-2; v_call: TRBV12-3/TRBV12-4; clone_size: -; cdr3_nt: TGTGCCAGCAGCCGCGCTTACACCGGGGAGCTGTTTTTT; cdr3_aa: CASSRAYTGELFF
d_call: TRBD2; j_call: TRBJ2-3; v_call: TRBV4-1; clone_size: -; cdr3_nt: TGCGCCAGCAGCCAAGATTGGGGACTAGCGCGGGATACGCAGTATTTT; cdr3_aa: CASSQDWGLARDTQYF
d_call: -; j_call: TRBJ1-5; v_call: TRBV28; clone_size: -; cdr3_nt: TGTGCCAGCCGCTCGGGGGATCAGCCCCAGCATTTT; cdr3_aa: CASRSGDQPQHF
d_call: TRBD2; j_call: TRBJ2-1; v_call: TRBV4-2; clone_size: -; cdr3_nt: TGTGCCAGCAGCCGAAGCAGTGACCTAGCGGAATCATACAATGAGCAGTTCTTC; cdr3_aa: CASSRSSDLAESYNEQFF
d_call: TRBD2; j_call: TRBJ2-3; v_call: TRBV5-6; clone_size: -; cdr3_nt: TGTGCCAGCAGCTTGGTGTCGCTAGCGGGACGCACAGATACGCAGTATTTT; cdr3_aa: CASSLVSLAGRTDTQYF
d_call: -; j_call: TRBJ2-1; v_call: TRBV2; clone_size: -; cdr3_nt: TGTGCCAGCAGTGAAAGGGACAACTCCTACAATGAGCAGTTCTTC; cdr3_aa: CASSERDNSYNEQFF
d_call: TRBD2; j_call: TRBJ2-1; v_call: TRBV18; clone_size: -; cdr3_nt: TGTGCCAGCTCACGTGGACTAGCGTCCAATGAGCAGTTCTTC; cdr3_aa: CASSRGLASNEQFF
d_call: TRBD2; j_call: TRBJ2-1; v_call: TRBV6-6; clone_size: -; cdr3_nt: TGTGCCAGCAGTTACAAGGCGGGGGGGCAGAGGAATGAGCAGTTCTTC; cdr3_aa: CASSYKAGGQRNEQFF
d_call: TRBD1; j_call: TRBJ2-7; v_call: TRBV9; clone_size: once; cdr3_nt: TGTGCCAGCAGCGTAGGCGGGACAGGGGGTAACGAGCAGTACTTC; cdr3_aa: CASSVGGTGGNEQYF
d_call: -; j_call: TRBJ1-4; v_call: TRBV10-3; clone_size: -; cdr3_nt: TGTGCCATCAGTGAGGGCACAAGTTCTAATGAAAAACTGTTTTTT; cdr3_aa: CAISEGTSSNEKLFF
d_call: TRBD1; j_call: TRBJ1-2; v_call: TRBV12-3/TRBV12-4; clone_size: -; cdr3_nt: TGTGCCAGCAATTTGCTGAAACAGGGGACATACCGCTACACCTTC; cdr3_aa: CASNLLKQGTYRYTF
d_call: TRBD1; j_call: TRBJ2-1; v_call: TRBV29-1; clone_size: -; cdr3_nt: TGCAGCGTCGGGACAGGATTCTACAATGAGCAGTTCTTC; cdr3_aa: CSVGTGFYNEQFF
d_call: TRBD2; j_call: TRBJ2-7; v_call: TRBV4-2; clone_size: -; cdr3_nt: TGTGCCAGCAGCCGCGGGACTAGTTTAGGCGAGCAGTACTTC; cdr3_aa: CASSRGTSLGEQYF
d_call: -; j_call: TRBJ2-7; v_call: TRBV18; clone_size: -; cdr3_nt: TGTGCCAGCTCACCTAGCTCGGGACTCTCTCCTGCCTACGAGCAGTACTTC; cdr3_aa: CASSPSSGLSPAYEQYF
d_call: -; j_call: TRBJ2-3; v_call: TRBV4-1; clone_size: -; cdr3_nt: TGCGCCAGCAGCCAAGAAGGCAGGTCCGGAGATACGCAGTATTTT; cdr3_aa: CASSQEGRSGDTQYF
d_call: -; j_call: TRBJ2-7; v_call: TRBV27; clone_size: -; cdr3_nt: TGTGCCACCTCCTTGGGAGGTAACTACGAGCAGTACTTC; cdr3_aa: CATSLGGNYEQYF
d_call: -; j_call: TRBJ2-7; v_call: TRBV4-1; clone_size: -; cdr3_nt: TGCGCCAGCAGCCAGACTTCGGGGCCCTCCTACGAGCAGTACTTC; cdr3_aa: CASSQTSGPSYEQYF
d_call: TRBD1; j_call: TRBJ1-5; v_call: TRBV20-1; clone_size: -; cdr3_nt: TGCAGTGCTACGACAGGGGGTAGCAATCAGCCCCAGCATTTT; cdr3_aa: CSATTGGSNQPQHF
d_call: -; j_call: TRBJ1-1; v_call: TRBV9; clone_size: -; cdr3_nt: TGTGCCAGCAGCGGGGAGGGACTAACCACTGAAGCTTTCTTT; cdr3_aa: CASSGEGLTTEAFF
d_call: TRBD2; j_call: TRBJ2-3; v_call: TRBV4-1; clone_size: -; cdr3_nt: TGCGCCAGCAGCCAACAGACTAGCGGGGGCACAGATACGCAGTATTTT; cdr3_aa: CASSQQTSGGTDTQYF
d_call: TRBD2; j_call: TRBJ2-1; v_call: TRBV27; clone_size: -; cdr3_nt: TGTGCCACCGACTTTCGACTAGCGGGGGGGCCTCCCAATGAGCAGTTCTTC; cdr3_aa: CATDFRLAGGPPNEQFF
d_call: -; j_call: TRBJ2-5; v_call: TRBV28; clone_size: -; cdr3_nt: TGTGCCAGCATGACAGGAACGCAGACCCAGTACTTC; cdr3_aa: CASMTGTQTQYF
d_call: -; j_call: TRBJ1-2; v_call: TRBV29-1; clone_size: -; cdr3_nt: TGCAGCGTTGTTCCTGGGGGCGCTTATGGCTACACCTTC; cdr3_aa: CSVVPGGAYGYTF
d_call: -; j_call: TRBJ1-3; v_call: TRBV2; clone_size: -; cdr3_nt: TGTGCCAGCAGAGCCTCAGGGGCTGGAAACACCATATATTTT; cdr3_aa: CASRASGAGNTIYF
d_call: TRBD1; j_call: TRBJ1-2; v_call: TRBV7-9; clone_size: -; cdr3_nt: TGTGCCAGCAGCTTAGGACAGGGGGTCTATGGCTACACCTTC; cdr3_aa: CASSLGQGVYGYTF
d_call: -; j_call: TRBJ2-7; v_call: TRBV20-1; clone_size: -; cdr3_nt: TGCAGTGCTAGAGATGCGTACGAGCAGTACTTC; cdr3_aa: CSARDAYEQYF
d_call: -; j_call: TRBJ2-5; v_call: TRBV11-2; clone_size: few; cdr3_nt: TGTGCCAGCAGCCCGACGGGCAACCAAGGAGAGACCCAGTACTTC; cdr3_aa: CASSPTGNQGETQYF
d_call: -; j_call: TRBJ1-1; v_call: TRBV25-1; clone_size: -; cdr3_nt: TGTGCCAGCAGCCATCGAGGGACGAACACTGAAGCTTTCTTT; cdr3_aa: CASSHRGTNTEAFF
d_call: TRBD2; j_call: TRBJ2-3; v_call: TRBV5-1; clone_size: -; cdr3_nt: TGCGCCAGCAGCTTGGGGACTAGCGCGACAGATACGCAGTATTTT; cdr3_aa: CASSLGTSATDTQYF
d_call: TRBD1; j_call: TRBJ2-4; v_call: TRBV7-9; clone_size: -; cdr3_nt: TGTGCCAGCAGCTTTGGGACAGGGCCAGGTTGGAACATTCAGTACTTC; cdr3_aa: CASSFGTGPGWNIQYF
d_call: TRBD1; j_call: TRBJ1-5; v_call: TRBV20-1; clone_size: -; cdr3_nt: TGCAGTGCTAGATCCGAACAGGGGAGTGGCAATCAGCCCCAGCATTTT; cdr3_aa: CSARSEQGSGNQPQHF
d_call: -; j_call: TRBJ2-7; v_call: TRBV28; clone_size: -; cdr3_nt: TGTGCCAGCAGTTTTACTGTCGCGGCAGGAGGAGGTGGGCAGTACTTC; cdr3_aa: CASSFTVAAGGGGQYF